What follows are 19 T cell receptor beta chains derived from one specimen sequenced in a study of cytomegalovirus exposure and HLA in healthy donors. PCR used 60 Vbeta primers and 13 Jbeta primers. Clones were sequenced by immunoSEQ multiplex PCR, and TCRdb holds only the in-frame ones, with some missing. The table lists roughly 80,000 clones, about 60% of them singletons. Sequencing was done on a sample of PBMCs. These receptors came from a man in his thirties or forties in good health and CMV-seropositive.

The V gene is TRBV2, the J gene TRBJ1-2; D might be TRBD1 (5 bases). Germline V gene lookup returns CDR1 SNHLY and CDR2 FYNNEI. With 7 bases removed from V and 0 bases from J, the gap between germline ends came to 15 bases. The CDR3 length is 15 residues. CDR3 sequence: CASTTSGVTNYGYTF. The CDR3 DNA follows: TGTGCCAGCACCACATCGGGGGTAACTAACTATGGCTACACCTTC.

The chain combines TRBV11-2 with TRBJ2-1; perhaps TRBD1 as D (5 bases). The CDR3 sequence is 15 residues long. From germline, CDR1 is SGHAT and CDR2 FQNNGV. V was trimmed by 0 bases and J by 0 bases, leaving 6 bases between them. The DNA of the CDR3 is TGTGCCAGCAGCTTAGATAGGGGCTCCTACAATGAGCAGTTCTTC. This translates into CASSLDRGSYNEQFF.

V is TRBV16 and J is TRBJ1-5; TRBD1 might be the D (6 bases). This CDR3 has 15 amino acids. Trimming stripped 4 bases from V and 6 bases from J, with 16 bases between. Germline-derived CDR1 and CDR2 are KGHSY and FQNENV. Here the CDR3 reads CASSPEPGQSQPQHF. CDR3 bases: TGTGCCAGCAGCCCCGAACCGGGACAATCTCAGCCCCAGCATTTT.

V is TRBV7-3 and J is TRBJ2-3; D ambiguous. Germline assignment: CDR1 SGHTA and CDR2 FQGTGA. The CDR3 runs to 15 residues. Trimming pared 1 base from V and 0 bases from J, leaving 8 bases between. This chain's CDR3 is CASSLMSTSTDTQYF. Here the CDR3 DNA reads TGTGCCAGCAGCTTAATGTCGACAAGCACAGATACGCAGTATTTT.

The chain uses TRBV7-9 and TRBJ2-1, with D possibly matching TRBD2 (5 bases). There are 18 residues in the CDR3. The germline CDR1 and CDR2 sequences are SEHNR and FQNEAQ (reference sequence). Trimming cost V 0 bases and J 0 bases, with 15 bases left between them. DNA for the CDR3: TGTGCCAGCAGCTTAGCGGGTAGTTTAGCGAGCTCCTACAATGAGCAGTTCTTC. Translating gives CASSLAGSLASSYNEQFF.

V is TRBV5-5 and J is TRBJ2-2, with TRBD1 matching over 7 bases. CDR1 is SGHKS, CDR2 YYEKEE, per germline (reference sequence). V lost 4 bases, J lost 2 bases, and 8 bases stayed unmatched. The CDR3 covers 16 residues. CDR3 nucleotide sequence: TGTGCCAGCAGCCACCCGGGACAGTTAAACACCGGGGAGCTGTTTTTT. Residues: CASSHPGQLNTGELFF.

This clone came up a few times. V usage is TRBV6-1 and J usage is TRBJ2-7; no clear D gene. Looked up from germline, CDR1 is MNHNS and CDR2 is SASEGT. The CDR3 extends over 11 amino acids. V was shortened by 1 base and J by 6 bases, with 4 bases between the two germline ends. The CDR3 here is CASSEGLEQYF. CDR3 nucleotides: TGTGCCAGCAGTGAAGGGCTCGAGCAGTACTTC.

DNA for the CDR3: TGCGCCAGCAGCTTGGGACAGCCGACGAACACCGGGGAGCTGTTTTTT. This translates into CASSLGQPTNTGELFF. The V gene is TRBV5-1, the J gene TRBJ2-2; tentative D call: TRBD1 (5 bases). V dropped 0 bases and J dropped 0 bases, with 9 bases sitting between them. The CDR3 runs to 16 residues. CDR1 SGHRS and CDR2 YFSETQ come from the germline V gene. Filled out from reference TRBV5-1 and TRBJ2-2, the complete variable domain reads KAGVTQTPRYLIKTRGQQVTLSCSPISGHRSVSWYQQTPGQGLQFLFEYFSETQRNKGNFPGRFSGRQFSNSRSEMNVSTLELGDSALYLCASSLGQPTNTGELFFGEGSRLTVL.

This clone appeared a few times. V gene TRBV6-5 combines with J gene TRBJ2-3; 7 bases are shared with TRBD2. There are 15 residues in the CDR3. V trimming: 4 bases; J trimming: 2 bases; junction bases outside the gene matches: 6. Per germline, CDR1 MNHEY and CDR2 SVGAGI. The CDR3 protein is CASSLAGVNTDTQYF. CDR3 DNA: TGTGCCAGCAGTTTAGCGGGTGTAAACACAGATACGCAGTATTTT.

This clone was counted only a few times. The gene calls are TRBV30 and TRBJ2-1; possible D gene TRBD2, 6 bases. The length of the CDR3 is 14 residues. Germline assignment: CDR1 GTSNPN and CDR2 SVGIG (reference sequence). The ends were cut back, 5 bases at V and 5 bases at J, with 16 bases in the middle. Written as DNA, the CDR3 is TGTGCCTGGGGTAGTTGGGAGGAGCACAATGAGCAGTTCTTC. It translates to CAWGSWEEHNEQFF.

This clone appeared a few times. V is TRBV28 and J is TRBJ2-5; 12 nucleotides agree with TRBD2. The V segment lost 7 bases and the J segment 7 bases; nucleotides outside the gene matches: 16. CDR1 is MDHEN, CDR2 SYDVKM, per germline. This CDR3 is 17 amino acids long. CDR3 sequence reads: CASIERLAGGPGGTQYF. The CDR3 DNA follows: TGTGCCAGCATTGAGCGGCTAGCGGGAGGGCCGGGGGGGACCCAGTACTTC.

The chain links TRBV7-2 to TRBJ1-5; perhaps TRBD1 as D (5 bases). Trimming stripped 0 bases from V and 10 bases from J, with 13 bases between. The germline V gene encodes CDR1 SGHTA and CDR2 FQGNSA. The CDR3 is made up of 14 amino acids. DNA of the CDR3: TGTGCCAGCAGCTTAGCCCGGTCAGGGCAACCCCAGCATTTT. Its protein product is CASSLARSGQPQHF. The entire variable domain, with the rest obtained from reference TRBV7-2 and TRBJ1-5, is as follows: GAGVSQSPSNKVTEKGKDVELRCDPISGHTALYWYRQSLGQGLEFLIYFQGNSAPDKSGLPSDRFSAERTGGSVSTLTIQRTQQEDSAVYLCASSLARSGQPQHFGDGTRLSIL.

The CDR3 DNA reads TGCAGCGGACAGGTAGTTTCTTACTACGAGCAGTACTTC. Protein sequence: CSGQVVSYYEQYF. The chain carries TRBV29-1 and TRBJ2-7, with D maybe TRBD1 (6 bases). This CDR3 region has 13 residues. Trimming stripped 7 bases from V and 3 bases from J, with 16 bases between. CDR1 is SQVTM, CDR2 ANQGSEA, per germline.

This clone has a handful of counts. The V and J genes are TRBV6-1 and TRBJ1-2, with D maybe TRBD1 (5 bases). Between the trimmed V and J ends, which lost 6 bases and 2 bases, there was a span of 13 bases. The CDR3 has 14 amino acids. Per the germline V gene, CDR1 is MNHNS and CDR2 is SASEGT. The CDR3 here is CASRWTTYNYGYTF. Here the CDR3 DNA reads TGTGCCAGCAGATGGACAACTTACAACTATGGCTACACCTTC.

The chain uses TRBV5-1 and TRBJ2-1; D might be TRBD2 (5 bases). The CDR3 extends over 12 amino acids. CDR1 is SGHRS, CDR2 YFSETQ, per germline. The ends were cut back, 6 bases at V and 8 bases at J, with 12 bases in the middle. CDR3 amino acids: CASKQSGDEQFF. The CDR3 DNA follows: TGCGCCAGCAAGCAATCCGGGGATGAGCAGTTCTTC.

J is TRBJ2-2 and V is TRBV7-9; 7 nucleotides line up with TRBD1. The CDR3 length is 15 residues. The V segment lost 3 bases and the J segment 6 bases; nucleotides outside the gene matches: 7. Looked up from germline, CDR1 is SEHNR and CDR2 is FQNEAQ (reference sequence). CDR3 residues: CASSLLDRVPGELFF. The CDR3 DNA reads as TGTGCCAGCAGCTTGTTAGACAGGGTTCCCGGGGAGCTGTTTTTT.

The chain carries TRBV9 and TRBJ2-3; 9 bases align to TRBD2. The CDR3 consists of 15 residues. Unmatched junction bases numbered 4, after V lost 0 bases and J lost 5 bases. The germline V gene encodes CDR1 SGDLS and CDR2 YYNGEE. The CDR3 region has the DNA TGTGCCAGCAGCGTAGTGAGCGGGGGGAGAGATACGCAGTATTTT. This translates into CASSVVSGGRDTQYF.

The V and J genes are TRBV6-1 and TRBJ1-5, with D perhaps matching TRBD1 (5 bases). V lost 5 bases and J 4 bases, leaving 9 bases between the germline ends. Germline V CDR1 and CDR2: MNHNS, SASEGT. The CDR3 has 13 amino acids. This chain's CDR3 is CASSPEGNQPQHF. CDR3 DNA sequence: TGTGCCAGCAGTCCGGAGGGGAATCAGCCCCAGCATTTT.

This chain uses TRBV11-2 with TRBJ2-5, with TRBD2 matching over 8 bases. Losses at the gene ends were 5 bases for V and 3 bases for J; bases not matched to a gene: 8. Germline CDR1 reads SGHAT; CDR2 reads FQNNGV. The CDR3 length is 15 residues. The CDR3 coding sequence is TGTGCCAGCAGCCATTGGACTAGCAGCAAAGAGACCCAGTACTTC. This codes for CASSHWTSSKETQYF. Combining the CDR3 with reference TRBV11-2 and TRBJ2-5 gives the whole variable domain EAGVAQSPRYKIIEKRQSVAFWCNPISGHATLYWYQQILGQGPKLLIQFQNNGVVDDSQLPKDRFSAERLKGVDSTLKIQPAKLEDSAVYLCASSHWTSSKETQYFGPGTRLLVL.